The 26 T cell receptor beta chains presented below share a single source sample, sequenced in a study of CD8 T cells in Susac syndrome. An input of roughly 0.5 to 1 ug of RNA was subjected to reverse transcription using random hexamers. TCRdb re-called the immunoSEQ multiplex PCR reads with MiXCR, one entry per CDR3 protein. The sample includes about 190,000 distinct CDR3 sequences, around 93% of them seen just once. Sequenced material: CD8+ T cells from PBMCs. Receptors were obtained from a human donor with Susac syndrome.

The chain combines TRBV13 with TRBJ1-3, with 9 nucleotides matching TRBD1. The CDR3 spans 15 residues. Germline CDR1 is PRHDT and CDR2 is FYEKMQ (reference sequence). V was pared by 3 bases and J by 4 bases, with 4 bases of the junction left unmatched. CDR3 in amino acids: CASSFWGQGGNTIYF. CDR3 in DNA: TGTGCCAGCAGCTTTTGGGGACAGGGAGGAAACACCATATATTTT.

CDR3 loop: CAWSPLAASTDTQYF. As DNA, the CDR3 is TGTGCCTGGAGTCCTCTAGCGGCCAGCACAGATACGCAGTATTTT. V usage is TRBV30 and J usage is TRBJ2-3; 7 bases map to TRBD2. V lost 2 bases, J lost 0 bases, and 5 bases stayed unmatched. CDR1 is GTSNPN, CDR2 SVGIG, per germline (reference sequence). The CDR3 extends over 15 amino acids.

The chain combines TRBV4-1 with TRBJ2-3; the match to TRBD1 covers 7 bases. CDR3 length equals 14 residues. After removal of 5 bases from V and 7 bases from J, the junction contained 9 bases not matched to a gene. Germline CDR1 is MGHRA and CDR2 is YSYEKL. CDR3 coding DNA: TGCGCCAGCAGCTACCCGGGACAGAAAAATACGCAGTATTTT. Translated, it gives CASSYPGQKNTQYF.

This chain connects TRBV5-1 to TRBJ2-1; a weak D match, TRBD2 (5 bases). Germline V lookup: CDR1 SGHRS, CDR2 YFSETQ. Trimming pared 3 bases from V and 2 bases from J, leaving 12 bases between. The CDR3 covers 15 residues. The DNA of the CDR3 is TGCGCCAGCAGCTCGGGGTGGCGGACCTACAATGAGCAGTTCTTC. It codes for CASSSGWRTYNEQFF.

The V and J genes are TRBV5-4 and TRBJ2-3; D not resolved. Per germline, CDR1 SGHNT and CDR2 YYREEE (reference sequence). The CDR3 runs 12 residues. V lost 4 bases to trimming and J lost 2 bases, with 5 bases between them. The DNA of the CDR3 is TGTGCCAGCAGCACGGACACAGATACGCAGTATTTT. Protein sequence: CASSTDTDTQYF.

J is TRBJ1-2 and V is TRBV5-4, with a tentative D call TRBD1 (6 bases). Germline V lookup: CDR1 SGHNT, CDR2 YYREEE (reference sequence). The CDR3 sequence is 13 residues long. V was cut by 1 base and J by 4 bases, with 8 bases left in between. CDR3 sequence reads: CASSLTGSYGYTF. DNA of the CDR3: TGTGCCAGCAGCTTGACAGGGAGCTATGGCTACACCTTC.

The V call is TRBV27, the J call TRBJ2-4; TRBD2 is a possible D gene (7 bases). CDR1 is MNHEY and CDR2 is SMNVEV in the germline V gene (reference sequence). With 5 bases removed from V and 9 bases from J, the gap between germline ends came to 11 bases. The CDR3 totals 12 residues. CDR3 sequence (DNA): TGTGCCAGCAGTCTTAGGGGGGGCATTCAGTACTTC. Protein sequence: CASSLRGGIQYF.

V usage is TRBV21-1 and J usage is TRBJ1-5. TRBV21-1 is assigned pseudogene status. The CDR3 runs to 10 residues. The CDR3 loop reads CASSKQPQHF. The CDR3 DNA follows: TGTGCCAGCAGCAAACAGCCCCAGCATTTT.

The chain employs TRBV5-1 and TRBJ2-5; 11 bases are a match to TRBD2. CDR1 is SGHRS and CDR2 is YFSETQ in the germline V gene. Losses at the gene ends were 2 bases for V and 1 base for J; bases not matched to a gene: 4. This CDR3 spans 16 amino acids. The CDR3: CASSFGTSGGQETQYF. The CDR3, as DNA: TGCGCCAGCAGCTTTGGAACTAGCGGGGGCCAAGAGACCCAGTACTTC.

The V and J genes are TRBV7-9 and TRBJ1-2; 7 bases line up with TRBD1. CDR3 length: 14 amino acids. Germline V gene sequence: CDR1 SEHNR, CDR2 FQNEAQ (reference sequence). The V and J ends lost 4 bases and 3 bases, in that order; junction bases with no gene match: 5. For the CDR3, the DNA is TGTGCCAGCAGCTCCGGGACAGCACACTATGGCTACACCTTC. Amino acid sequence: CASSSGTAHYGYTF.

The gene calls are TRBV29-1 and TRBJ2-7, with 12 bases lining up with TRBD2. The junction had 2 bases not matched to a gene; V was cut back by 5 bases and J by 3 bases. The V gene's germline CDR1 is SQVTM and CDR2 ANQGSEA. The CDR3 is 13 residues long. The CDR3 protein is CSVPSGRGYEQYF. The CDR3 nucleotides are TGCAGCGTTCCTAGCGGGAGGGGCTACGAGCAGTACTTC.

The V and J genes are TRBV28 and TRBJ1-5, with TRBD1 as a possible D gene (5 bases). This CDR3 is 14 amino acids long. Germline-derived CDR1 and CDR2 are MDHEN and SYDVKM. The V end lost 5 bases, the J end lost 0 bases, and 8 bases lay between the germline ends. The CDR3 coding sequence is TGTGCCAGCAGTCAGGACATTAGCAATCAGCCCCAGCATTTT. Translated, it gives CASSQDISNQPQHF.

The rearrangement links TRBV20-1 to TRBJ2-7, with D tentatively TRBD1 or TRBD2 (5 bases each). Trimming left V 6 bases short and J 4 bases short, with 19 bases between. Germline V gene sequence: CDR1 DFQATT, CDR2 SNEGSKA (reference sequence). CDR3 length equals 14 residues. The CDR3 nucleotides read TGCAGTGCCGACAAACCGGGACGGTTGTACGAGCAGTACTTC. It yields the protein CSADKPGRLYEQYF.

The V and J genes are TRBV5-1 and TRBJ2-2; no reliable D call. V was cut by 1 base and J by 3 bases, with 4 bases left in between. Germline V gives CDR1 SGHRS, CDR2 YFSETQ. The CDR3 consists of 13 residues. The CDR3 DNA follows: TGCGCCAGCAGCTTGAGGGACACCGGGGAGCTGTTTTTT. The encoded protein is CASSLRDTGELFF.

The chain employs TRBV9 and TRBJ1-5; no definite D call. V was cut by 0 bases and J by 4 bases, with 8 bases left in between. The CDR3 consists of 14 residues. CDR1 is SGDLS and CDR2 is YYNGEE in the germline V gene. The CDR3, as DNA: TGTGCCAGCAGCGTAGCATCTGGGAATCAGCCCCAGCATTTT. It translates to CASSVASGNQPQHF.

The genes are TRBV2 and TRBJ2-1; D call uncertain. Germline V CDR1 and CDR2: SNHLY, FYNNEI. V was clipped by 2 bases and J by 9 bases, with 8 bases between them. The CDR3 spans 12 residues. CDR3: CASSEQALEQFF. CDR3 nucleotides: TGTGCCAGCAGTGAACAGGCGCTTGAGCAGTTCTTC.

This chain uses TRBV7-3 with TRBJ2-5; D is uncertain. Trimming removed 0 bases at V and 3 bases at J, with 8 bases between. CDR1 SGHTA and CDR2 FQGTGA come from the germline V gene. The CDR3 runs to 14 residues. The CDR3 DNA reads as TGTGCCAGCAGCTTAACAGGGATGGAAGAGACCCAGTACTTC. The encoded protein is CASSLTGMEETQYF.

This chain links TRBV9 with TRBJ2-3, with 8 bases lining up with TRBD2. Per germline, CDR1 SGDLS and CDR2 YYNGEE. J was trimmed by 1 base and V by 0 bases; bases with no gene match: 4. This CDR3 spans 16 amino acids. In nucleotides, the CDR3 is TGTGCCAGCAGCGTAGTCGCGGGAGGACGCACAGATACGCAGTATTTT. Translated: CASSVVAGGRTDTQYF.

The chain carries TRBV9 and TRBJ2-3; 9 positions agree with TRBD1. Germline V lookup: CDR1 SGDLS, CDR2 YYNGEE. The CDR3 runs 16 residues. V dropped 4 bases and J dropped 2; count of bases not matched to a gene: 8. CDR3 residues: CASSSGRDRDTDTQYF. As DNA, the CDR3 is TGTGCCAGCAGCTCCGGACGGGACAGGGACACAGATACGCAGTATTTT. The whole variable domain, remainder taken from reference TRBV9 and TRBJ2-3, is DSGVTQTPKHLITATGQRVTLRCSPRSGDLSVYWYQQSLDQGLQFLIQYYNGEERAKGNILERFSAQQFPDLHSELNLSSLELGDSALYFCASSSGRDRDTDTQYFGPGTRLTVL.

DNA of the CDR3: TGTGCCAGCAGCTTAGATGTAAAACTGTTTTTT. Protein: CASSLDVKLFF. V and J are TRBV7-9 and TRBJ1-4, with D unclear. The CDR3 has 11 residues. Germline loops: CDR1 SEHNR, CDR2 FQNEAQ (reference sequence). Trimming shortened V by 1 base and J by 10 bases, and 4 bases separated the two germline ends.

This clonotype has only a few counts. The chain joins TRBV28 to TRBJ2-5; 7 nucleotides match TRBD1. Germline V lookup: CDR1 MDHEN, CDR2 SYDVKM. The CDR3 sequence is 13 residues long. With 5 bases clipped from V and 3 bases from J, the junction kept 3 bases outside the gene matches. The CDR3 bases are TGTGCCAGCAGTGCTGACAGGGAAGAGACCCAGTACTTC. Protein product: CASSADREETQYF.

This clonotype came up once. The rearrangement uses TRBV29-1 and TRBJ2-1; no firm D call. The ends were cut back, 5 bases at V and 7 bases at J, with 6 bases in the middle. The CDR3 is 10 residues long. Germline lookup yields CDR1 SQVTM and CDR2 ANQGSEA. DNA of the CDR3: TGCAGCGTTAGGCGGAATGAGCAGTTCTTC. Protein product: CSVRRNEQFF.

This chain links TRBV11-2 with TRBJ2-3, with 10 positions matching TRBD2. This CDR3 has 17 amino acids. After removal of 5 bases from V and 1 base from J, the junction contained 9 bases not matched to a gene. Germline CDR1 and CDR2: SGHAT and FQNNGV. The CDR3 loop reads CASSAGWGTSGTDTQYF. CDR3 nucleotide sequence: TGTGCCAGCAGCGCGGGATGGGGGACTAGCGGCACAGATACGCAGTATTTT.

V and J are TRBV10-3 and TRBJ2-5; 12 bases fit TRBD2. With 4 bases clipped from V and 1 base from J, the junction kept 10 bases outside the gene matches. The CDR3 is made up of 18 amino acids. The germline V gene has CDR1 ENHRY and CDR2 SYGVKD. The CDR3 region is CAISASAGLAGSQETQYF. As DNA, the CDR3 is TGTGCCATCAGTGCTTCCGCTGGACTAGCGGGGAGCCAAGAGACCCAGTACTTC.

V is TRBV19 and J is TRBJ1-1, with no clear D. Germline CDR1 is LNHDA and CDR2 is SQIVND (reference sequence). The ends were cut back, 7 bases at V and 2 bases at J, with 14 bases in the middle. This CDR3 has 14 residues. Here the CDR3 reads CASTTREFNTEAFF. The DNA of the CDR3 is TGTGCCAGTACCACAAGGGAATTTAACACTGAAGCTTTCTTT.

The V gene is TRBV29-1, the J gene TRBJ1-1; D is ambiguous. Germline-derived CDR1 and CDR2 are SQVTM and ANQGSEA. Trimming pared 8 bases from V and 7 bases from J, leaving 14 bases between. This CDR3 region has 11 residues. CDR3 amino acids: CSTGGSIEAFF. CDR3 bases: TGCAGCACCGGAGGAAGTATTGAAGCTTTCTTT.